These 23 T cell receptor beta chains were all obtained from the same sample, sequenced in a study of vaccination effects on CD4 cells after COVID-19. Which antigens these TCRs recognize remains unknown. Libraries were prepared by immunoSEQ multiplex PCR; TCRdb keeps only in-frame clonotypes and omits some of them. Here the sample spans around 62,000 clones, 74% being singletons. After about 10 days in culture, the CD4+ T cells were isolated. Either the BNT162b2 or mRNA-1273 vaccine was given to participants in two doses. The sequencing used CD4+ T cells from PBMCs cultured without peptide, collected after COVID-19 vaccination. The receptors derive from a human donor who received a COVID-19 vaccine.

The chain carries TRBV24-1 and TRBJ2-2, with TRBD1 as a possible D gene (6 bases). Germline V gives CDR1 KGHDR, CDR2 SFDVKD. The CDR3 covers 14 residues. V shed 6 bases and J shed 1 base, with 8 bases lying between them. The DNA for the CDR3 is TGTGCCACCAGTCAGACAGGGAACACCGGGGAGCTGTTTTTT. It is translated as CATSQTGNTGELFF.

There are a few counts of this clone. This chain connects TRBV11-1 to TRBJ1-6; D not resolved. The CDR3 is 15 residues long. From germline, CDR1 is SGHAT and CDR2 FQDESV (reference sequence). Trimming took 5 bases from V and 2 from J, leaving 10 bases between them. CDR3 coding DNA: TGTGCCAGCAGCGGCAAAAGAACCTATAATTCACCCCTCCACTTT. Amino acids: CASSGKRTYNSPLHF.

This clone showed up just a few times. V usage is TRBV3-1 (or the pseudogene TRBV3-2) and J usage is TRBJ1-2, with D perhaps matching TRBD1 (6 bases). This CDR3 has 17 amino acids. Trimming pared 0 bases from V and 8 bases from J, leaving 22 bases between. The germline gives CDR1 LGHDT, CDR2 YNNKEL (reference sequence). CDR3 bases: TGTGCCAGCAGCCAAGATTTGTCTCATGGGGGGCTCTTAGGCTACACCTTC. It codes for CASSQDLSHGGLLGYTF.

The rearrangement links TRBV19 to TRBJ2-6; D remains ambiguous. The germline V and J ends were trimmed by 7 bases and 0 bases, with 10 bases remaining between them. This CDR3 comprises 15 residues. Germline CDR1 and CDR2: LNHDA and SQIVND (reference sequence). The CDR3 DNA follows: TGTGCCAGTACGGCCGGTAGCTCTGGGGCCAACGTCCTGACTTTC. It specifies CASTAGSSGANVLTF. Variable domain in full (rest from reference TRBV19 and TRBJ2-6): DGGITQSPKYLFRKEGQNVTLSCEQNLNHDAMYWYRQDPGQGLRLIYYSQIVNDFQKGDIAEGYSVSREKKESFPLTVTSAQKNPTAFYLCASTAGSSGANVLTFGAGSRLTVL.

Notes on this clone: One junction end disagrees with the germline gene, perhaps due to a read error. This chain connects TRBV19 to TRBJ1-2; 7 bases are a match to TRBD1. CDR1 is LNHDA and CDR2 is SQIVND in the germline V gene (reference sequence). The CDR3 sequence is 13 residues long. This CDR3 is CASSVDRAYGYTF. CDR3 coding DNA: TGTGCCAGTAGTGTAGACAGGGCCTATGGCTACACCTTC.

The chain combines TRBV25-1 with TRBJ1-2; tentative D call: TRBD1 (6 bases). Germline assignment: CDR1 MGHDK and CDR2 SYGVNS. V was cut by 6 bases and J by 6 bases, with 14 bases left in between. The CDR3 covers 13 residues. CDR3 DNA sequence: TGTGCCAGCAGGAAGGGGGGTGTAAATGGCTACACCTTC. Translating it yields CASRKGGVNGYTF.

CDR3 sequence: CATAADGNQPQHF. In nucleotides, the CDR3 is TGTGCCACGGCGGCCGACGGCAATCAGCCCCAGCATTTT. The chain carries TRBV24-1 and TRBJ1-5; D is ambiguous. Germline CDR1 and CDR2: KGHDR and SFDVKD. CDR3 length: 13 amino acids. The ends were cut back, 10 bases at V and 2 bases at J, with 11 bases in the middle.

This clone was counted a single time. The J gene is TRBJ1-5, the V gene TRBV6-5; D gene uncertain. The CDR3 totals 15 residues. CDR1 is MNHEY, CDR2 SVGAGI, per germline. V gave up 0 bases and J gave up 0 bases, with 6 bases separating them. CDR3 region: CASSYSGHSNQPQHF. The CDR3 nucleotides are TGTGCCAGCAGTTACTCAGGGCATAGCAATCAGCCCCAGCATTTT.

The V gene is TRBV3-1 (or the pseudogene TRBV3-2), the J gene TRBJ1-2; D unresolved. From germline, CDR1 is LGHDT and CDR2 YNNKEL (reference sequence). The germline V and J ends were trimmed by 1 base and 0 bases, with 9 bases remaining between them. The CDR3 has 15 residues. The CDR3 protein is CASSQGPGTNYGYTF. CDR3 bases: TGTGCCAGCAGCCAAGGTCCCGGGACTAACTATGGCTACACCTTC.

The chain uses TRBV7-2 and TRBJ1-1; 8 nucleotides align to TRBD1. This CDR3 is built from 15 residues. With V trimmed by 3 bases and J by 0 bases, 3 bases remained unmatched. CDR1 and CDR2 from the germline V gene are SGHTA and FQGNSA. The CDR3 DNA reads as TGTGCCAGCAGCTTGAGGACAGGGCTGAACACTGAAGCTTTCTTT. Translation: CASSLRTGLNTEAFF.

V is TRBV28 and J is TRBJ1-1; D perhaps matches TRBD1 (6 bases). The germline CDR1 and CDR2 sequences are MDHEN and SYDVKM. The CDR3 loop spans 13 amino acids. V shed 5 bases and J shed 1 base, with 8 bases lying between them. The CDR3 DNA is TGTGCCAGCAGTAAGACAGGGAACACTGAAGCTTTCTTT. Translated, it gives CASSKTGNTEAFF.

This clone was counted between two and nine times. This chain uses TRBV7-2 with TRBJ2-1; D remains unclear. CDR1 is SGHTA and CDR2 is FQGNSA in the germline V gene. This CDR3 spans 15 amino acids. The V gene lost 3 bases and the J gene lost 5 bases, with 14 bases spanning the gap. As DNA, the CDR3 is TGTGCCAGCAGCTTCCCAACACATAGCAACAATGAGCAGTTCTTC. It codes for CASSFPTHSNNEQFF.

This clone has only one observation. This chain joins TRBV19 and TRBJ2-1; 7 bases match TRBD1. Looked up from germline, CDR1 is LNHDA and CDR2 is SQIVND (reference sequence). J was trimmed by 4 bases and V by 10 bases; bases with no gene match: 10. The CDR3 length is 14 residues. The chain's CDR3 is CAKETGESYNEQFF. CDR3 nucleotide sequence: TGTGCCAAAGAAACAGGGGAGTCTTACAATGAGCAGTTCTTC.

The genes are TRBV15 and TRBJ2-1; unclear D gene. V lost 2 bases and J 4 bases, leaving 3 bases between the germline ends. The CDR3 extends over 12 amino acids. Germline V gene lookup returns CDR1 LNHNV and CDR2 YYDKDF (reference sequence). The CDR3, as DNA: TGTGCCACCAGCAGATCGTACAATGAGCAGTTCTTC. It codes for CATSRSYNEQFF.

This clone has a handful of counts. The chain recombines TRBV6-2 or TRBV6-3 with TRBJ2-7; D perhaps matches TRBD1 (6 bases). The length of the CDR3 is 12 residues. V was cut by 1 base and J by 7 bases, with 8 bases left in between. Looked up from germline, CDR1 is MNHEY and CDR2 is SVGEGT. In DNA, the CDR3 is TGTGCCAGCAGTTACTTAAGGGGGGAGCAGTACGTC. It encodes CASSYLRGEQYV.

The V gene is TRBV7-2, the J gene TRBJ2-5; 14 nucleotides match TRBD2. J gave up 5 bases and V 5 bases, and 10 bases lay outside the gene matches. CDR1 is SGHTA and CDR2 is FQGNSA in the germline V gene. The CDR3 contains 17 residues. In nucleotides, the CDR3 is TGTGCCAGCAGCCTCGGGACTAGCGGGGGTCCGGGGGAGACCCAGTACTTC. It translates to CASSLGTSGGPGETQYF.

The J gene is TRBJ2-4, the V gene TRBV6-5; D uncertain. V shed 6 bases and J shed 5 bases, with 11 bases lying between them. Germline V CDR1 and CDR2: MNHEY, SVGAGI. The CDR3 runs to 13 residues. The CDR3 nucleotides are TGTGCCAGCAGCCAAGGAACGGAAAACATTCAGTACTTC. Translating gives CASSQGTENIQYF.

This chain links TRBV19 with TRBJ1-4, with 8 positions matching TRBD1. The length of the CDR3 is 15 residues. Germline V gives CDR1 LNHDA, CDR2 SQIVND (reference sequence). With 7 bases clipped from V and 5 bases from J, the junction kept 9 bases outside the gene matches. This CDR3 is CASTPDRGLNEKLFF. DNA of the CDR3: TGTGCCAGTACCCCAGACAGGGGACTAAATGAAAAACTGTTTTTT.

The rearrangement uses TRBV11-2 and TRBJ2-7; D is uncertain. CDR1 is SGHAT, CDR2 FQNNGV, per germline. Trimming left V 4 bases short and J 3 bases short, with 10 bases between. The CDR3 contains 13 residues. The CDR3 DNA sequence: TGTGCCAGCAGCTCGAACATAATCTACGAGCAGTACGTC. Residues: CASSSNIIYEQYV.

CDR3 loop: CSVLAGNTEAFF. The CDR3 nucleotides are TGCAGCGTCCTGGCCGGTAACACTGAAGCTTTCTTT. This chain connects TRBV29-1 to TRBJ1-1; D remains ambiguous. The CDR3 is 12 residues long. With 6 bases removed from V and 2 bases from J, the gap between germline ends came to 10 bases. Germline values: CDR1 SQVTM, CDR2 ANQGSEA.

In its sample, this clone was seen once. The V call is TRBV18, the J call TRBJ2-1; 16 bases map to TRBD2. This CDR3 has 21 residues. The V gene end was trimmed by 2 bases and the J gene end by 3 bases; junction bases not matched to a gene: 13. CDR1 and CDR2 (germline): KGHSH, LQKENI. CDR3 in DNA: TGTGCCAGCTCACCAGTCCCGGGACTAGCGGGGGGGCGCCTTAGCTACAATGAGCAGTTCTTC. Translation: CASSPVPGLAGGRLSYNEQFF.

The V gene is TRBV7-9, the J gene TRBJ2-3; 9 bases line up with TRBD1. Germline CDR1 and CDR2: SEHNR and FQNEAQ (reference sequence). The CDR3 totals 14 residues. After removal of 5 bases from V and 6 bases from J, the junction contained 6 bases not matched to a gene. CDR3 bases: TGTGCCAGCAGCCTGGACAGGGGCCGCGATACGCAGTATTTT. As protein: CASSLDRGRDTQYF.

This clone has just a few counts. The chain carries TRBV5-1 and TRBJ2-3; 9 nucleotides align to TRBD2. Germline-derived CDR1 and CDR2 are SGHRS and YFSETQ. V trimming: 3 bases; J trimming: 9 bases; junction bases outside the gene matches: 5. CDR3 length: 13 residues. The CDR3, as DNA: TGCGCCAGCAGCTCCTCTAGCGGGGAAACGCAGTATTTT. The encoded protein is CASSSSSGETQYF.